These 6 T cell receptor beta chains originate from one sample sequenced in a study of OX40 agonist ivuxolimab in advanced cancers. Sequenced by immunoSEQ multiplex PCR; TCRdb stores in-frame clones only, minus some. The profile covers some 90,000 clones, with under 95% appearing a single time and about 1.6% taken by the ten largest. This specimen was CD4+ or CD8+ T cells sorted from blood, taken in a trial of the OX40 agonist ivuxolimab. The receptors stem from an adult with an advanced solid tumor such as melanoma, head and neck, liver or kidney cancer.

This chain links TRBV27 with TRBJ2-4; 7 nucleotides agree with TRBD2. The V segment lost 6 bases and the J segment 5 bases; nucleotides outside the gene matches: 4. Germline-derived CDR1 and CDR2 are MNHEY and SMNVEV (reference sequence). CDR3 length: 13 amino acids. DNA of the CDR3: TGTGCCAGCAGGAGCGGGATGGAAAACATTCAGTACTTC. It translates to CASRSGMENIQYF.

DNA for the CDR3: TGTGCCAGCAGCTTAAGGGAGGACACTGAAGCTTTCTTT. Protein sequence: CASSLREDTEAFF. The chain is built from TRBV11-2 and TRBJ1-1; D remains ambiguous. The CDR3 is 13 residues long. The V end lost 2 bases, the J end lost 3 bases, and 7 bases lay between the germline ends. Germline values: CDR1 SGHAT, CDR2 FQNNGV.

The chain joins TRBV2 to TRBJ2-1; D call uncertain. CDR1 is SNHLY and CDR2 is FYNNEI in the germline V gene. The CDR3 totals 15 residues. Trimming cost V 8 bases and J 5 bases, with 19 bases left between them. Written as DNA, the CDR3 is TGTGCCAGCGGGCTTCTGGACCTGGGAAACAATGAGCAGTTCTTC. Translating it yields CASGLLDLGNNEQFF.

The chain combines TRBV5-1 with TRBJ2-6; 9 nucleotides align to TRBD1. After removal of 1 base from V and 8 bases from J, the junction contained 4 bases not matched to a gene. The CDR3 is made up of 15 amino acids. From germline, CDR1 is SGHRS and CDR2 YFSETQ. This CDR3 is CASSLSGTGTNVLTF. For the CDR3, the DNA is TGCGCCAGCAGCTTGAGCGGGACAGGGACCAACGTCCTGACTTTC.

The CDR3 DNA reads as TGCGCCAGCAGCACCCGGACTAGCGGGAGGGGAGGTGGCACCGGGGAGCTGTTTTTT. Amino acid sequence: CASSTRTSGRGGGTGELFF. The chain is built from TRBV4-1 and TRBJ2-2; 15 bases map to TRBD2. The CDR3 sequence is 19 residues long. Germline V gene lookup returns CDR1 MGHRA and CDR2 YSYEKL. Unmatched junction bases numbered 11, after V lost 5 bases and J lost 4 bases.

In DNA, the CDR3 is TGTGCCATCAGTAGCGGGAGTACTGGCAATGAGCAGTTCTTC. Amino acids: CAISSGSTGNEQFF. V gene TRBV10-3 combines with J gene TRBJ2-1; 8 nucleotides line up with TRBD2. Trimming cost V 5 bases and J 6 bases; bases outside gene matches: 6. The germline CDR1 and CDR2 sequences are ENHRY and SYGVKD. CDR3 size: 14 residues.